These T cell receptor beta chains were read from a single sample in a study of cytotoxic CD8 clonotypes in ibrutinib-treated CLL. The assay was immunoSEQ multiplex PCR, and TCRdb's table has in-frame clones only and misses some. The data show approximately 350,000 clones, approximately 67% seen once. The starting material was PBMCs, obtained after 36 months of ibrutinib treatment. The receptors derive from a human donor with chronic lymphocytic leukemia. The CDR3 runs from the conserved cysteine through the conserved F or W. The D gene is left open where the match is weak. Only part of the rows carry a size: once, few, many, or a class if the clone is expanded.

j_call | v_call | clone_size | d_call | cdr3_nt | cdr3_aa
TRBJ1-6 | TRBV4-1 | few | NA | TGCGCCAGCAGCCGAACGGGACTCAAGGGTGGACCCCTCCACTTT | CASSRTGLKGGPLHF
TRBJ2-6 | TRBV7-6 | NA | NA | TGTGCCAGCAGCTTAGGCGCAACTGGGGCCAACGTCCTGACTTTC | CASSLGATGANVLTF
TRBJ1-5 | TRBV11-2 | NA | TRBD1 | TGTGCCAGCAGCCGGACAGGGCAAAGCAATCAGCCCCAGCATTTT | CASSRTGQSNQPQHF
TRBJ1-4 | TRBV7-9 | NA | NA | TGTGCCAGCAGCCCCCGGGACACAACTAATGAAAAACTGTTTTTT | CASSPRDTTNEKLFF
TRBJ1-2 | TRBV5-6 | few | TRBD1 | TGTGCCAGCAGAGTGACAGGGGGCCCTCAACTGGGCTACACCTTC | CASRVTGGPQLGYTF
TRBJ2-1 | TRBV2 | NA | TRBD2 | TGTGCCACGGGAGGGGCCTACAATGAGCAGTTCTTC | CATGGAYNEQFF
TRBJ1-1 | TRBV18 | NA | NA | TGTGCCAGCTCAACTTCCTTCGACAAGACTGAAGCTTTCTTT | CASSTSFDKTEAFF
TRBJ2-7 | TRBV28 | NA | NA | TGTGCCACAACCGGGGCCTTAGCCGGGACAAAATCCTACGAGCAGTACTTC | CATTGALAGTKSYEQYF
TRBJ2-1 | TRBV5-1 | NA | TRBD2 | TGCGCCAGCAGCAAGGGGGGTCTAGCGGGAGATGAGCAGTTCTTC | CASSKGGLAGDEQFF
TRBJ2-3 | TRBV29-1 | few | NA | TGCAGCGGGAGGGTTGGAGATACGCAGTATTTT | CSGRVGDTQYF
TRBJ2-1 | TRBV27 | few | TRBD1 | TGTGCCAGCAGTTTAGGGACAGGGAGGAATGAGCAGTTCTTC | CASSLGTGRNEQFF
TRBJ1-3 | TRBV15 | NA | NA | TGTGCCACCAGCAGAGGCAGTGCCTCCTCTGGAAACACCATATATTTT | CATSRGSASSGNTIYF
TRBJ2-1 | TRBV19 | NA | TRBD1 | TGTGCCAGTAACCTAAGGGGGCTTGGCTACAATGAGCAGTTCTTC | CASNLRGLGYNEQFF
TRBJ1-4 | TRBV4-1 | NA | NA | TGCGCCAGCAGCCAAGCGGGGTTTGAAAAACTGTTTTTT | CASSQAGFEKLFF
TRBJ1-2 | TRBV9 | once | NA | TGTGCCAGCAGCGTAGCCGTGGGAAGTTATGGCTACACCTTC | CASSVAVGSYGYTF
TRBJ2-3 | TRBV15 | NA | NA | TGTGCCACCAGCAGAGATAGTGGCGGATTTACAGATACGCAGTATTTT | CATSRDSGGFTDTQYF
TRBJ1-5 | TRBV7-3 | NA | NA | TGTGCCAGCAGCTTAATCAGGCCTGGTCAGCCCCAGCATTTT | CASSLIRPGQPQHF
TRBJ1-1 | TRBV7-2 | NA | NA | TGTGCCAGCAGCCCGGGGGGGAAAGCCACTGAAGCTTTCTTT | CASSPGGKATEAFF